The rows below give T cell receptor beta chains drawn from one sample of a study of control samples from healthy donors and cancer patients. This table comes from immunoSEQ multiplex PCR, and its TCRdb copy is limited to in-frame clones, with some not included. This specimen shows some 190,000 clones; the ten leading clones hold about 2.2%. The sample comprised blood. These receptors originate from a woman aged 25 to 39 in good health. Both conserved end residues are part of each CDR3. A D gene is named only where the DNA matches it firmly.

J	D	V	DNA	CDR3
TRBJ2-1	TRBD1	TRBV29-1	TGCAGCGTTCAAGTAGGGACAGGGGCATACAATGAGCAGTTCTTC	CSVQVGTGAYNEQFF
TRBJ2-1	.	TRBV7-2	TGTGCCAGCAGCTCCCCCCCGCAGGGGATCTCCTACAATGAGCAGTTCTTC	CASSSPPQGISYNEQFF
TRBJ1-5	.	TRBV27	TGTGCCAGCAGTTATTTGGGCAATCAGCCCCAGCATTTT	CASSYLGNQPQHF
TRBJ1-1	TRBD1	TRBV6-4	TGTGCCAGCAGTGGACAGGGGCCGACTGAAGCTTTCTTT	CASSGQGPTEAFF
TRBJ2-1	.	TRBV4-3	TGCGCCAGCAGCCAAGCAGACGGGCCATACAATGAGCAGTTCTTC	CASSQADGPYNEQFF
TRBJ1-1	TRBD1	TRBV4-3	TGCGCCAGCAGCCAAGAATGGCACGCACAGGGGAGCACTGAAGCTTTCTTT	CASSQEWHAQGSTEAFF
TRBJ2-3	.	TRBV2	TGTGCCAGCAGCCCCACACTAGTAAATACGCAGTATTTT	CASSPTLVNTQYF
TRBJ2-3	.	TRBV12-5	TGTGCTAGTGGTTTGGTAAGGGGTAGGGCAGGAGATACGCAGTATTTT	CASGLVRGRAGDTQYF
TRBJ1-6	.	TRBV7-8	TGTGCCAGCAGCTTAGCGGTTTGGGGAGGTAATTCACCCCTCCACTTT	CASSLAVWGGNSPLHF
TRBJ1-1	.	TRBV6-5	TGTGCCAGCAGTTACTCCGGCGGCTTTGAAGCTTTCTTT	CASSYSGGFEAFF
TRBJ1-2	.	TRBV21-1	TGTGCCAGCAGCAGGGGCGGGAGGACGCGGAATGGCTACACCTTC	CASSRGGRTRNGYTF
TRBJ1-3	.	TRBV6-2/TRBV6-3	TGTGCCAGCAGTACCCTCAGACCCGGGTGGTCTGGAAACACCATATATTTT	CASSTLRPGWSGNTIYF
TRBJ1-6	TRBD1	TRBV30	TGTGCCTGGGACAGGGGGCGCCTTAATTCACCCCTCCACTTT	CAWDRGRLNSPLHF